Listed here is a single TCR beta chain. As yet, its antigen is unknown. The V gene's germline CDR1 is MDHEN and CDR2 SYDVKM. Trimming removed 6 bases from V and 3 bases from J; junction bases left unmatched: 0. This CDR3 contains 13 residues. This entry is derived from a study of cytomegalovirus exposure and HLA in healthy donors. Study-wide results and limits: Confirmation was obtained in vitro that a few CMV-associated chains are specific for CMV antigens. With DRB1 most and HLA-C fewest, TCR association rates differed between HLA loci in a later analysis. Most TCR sequences were uncommon, yet certain public TCRs appeared in many donors. Researchers counted roughly 150 TCR beta chains as cytomegalovirus-associated.

The study ran its PCR with 60 Vbeta and 13 Jbeta primers. Clones were sequenced by immunoSEQ multiplex PCR, and TCRdb holds only the in-frame ones, with some missing. This table has roughly 150,000 clones, over 65% appearing once. V usage is TRBV28 and J usage is TRBJ2-5; 11 bases agree with TRBD2. The receptor was derived from a man aged 35-49 years in good health and CMV-seropositive. Sample: PBMCs. The CDR3 protein is CASRTSGKETQYF. CDR3 bases: TGTGCCAGCAGGACTAGCGGGAAAGAGACCCAGTACTTC.